Listed here are 11 T cell receptor beta chains from one sample, sequenced in a study of CD8 T cells in Susac syndrome. The RNA, 0.5 to 1 ug, was put through reverse transcription using random hexamers. MiXCR, run by TCRdb on the immunoSEQ multiplex PCR reads, gives a single entry per CDR3 protein. The sample contains some 120,000 distinct CDR3 sequences, around 94% of which appear only once. Sequenced material: CD8+ T cells from PBMCs. Every receptor here comes from a human donor with Susac syndrome.

The V gene is TRBV14, the J gene TRBJ2-4; D is unclear. The V gene's germline CDR1 is SGHDN and CDR2 FVKESK. CDR3 length: 16 residues. Between the trimmed V and J ends, which lost 0 bases and 0 bases, there was a span of 9 bases. The CDR3 nucleotides are TGTGCCAGCAGCCAAGAACTTATTCTAGCCAAAAACATTCAGTACTTC. Translating gives CASSQELILAKNIQYF.

This rearrangement joins TRBV20-1 to TRBJ2-7; 14 nucleotides align to TRBD2. The CDR3 runs to 16 residues. Germline values: CDR1 DFQATT, CDR2 SNEGSKA (reference sequence). V was pared by 6 bases and J by 5 bases, with 12 bases of the junction left unmatched. The CDR3 here is CSAPLMTSGRGHEQYF. In nucleotides, the CDR3 is TGCAGTGCCCCCTTAATGACTAGCGGGAGGGGACACGAGCAGTACTTC.

The rearrangement joins TRBV4-1 to TRBJ1-2; 8 bases align to TRBD1. The CDR3 runs 16 residues. Germline loops: CDR1 MGHRA, CDR2 YSYEKL. J gave up 0 bases and V 0 bases, and 3 bases lay outside the gene matches. CDR3 nucleotide sequence: TGCGCCAGCAGCCAAGACCCGACAGGGGCTAACTATGGCTACACCTTC. This gives the protein CASSQDPTGANYGYTF.

The chain is built from TRBV11-2 and TRBJ2-1, with TRBD2 identical over 10 bases. The CDR3 totals 16 residues. Germline CDR1 reads SGHAT; CDR2 reads FQNNGV. The V gene end was trimmed by 5 bases and the J gene end by 6 bases; junction bases not matched to a gene: 10. The CDR3 reads CASSQHEREGGNEQFF. The DNA for the CDR3 is TGTGCCAGCAGCCAACACGAGCGGGAGGGAGGCAATGAGCAGTTCTTC.

This clonotype appeared a single time. The junction does not match germline at one end; this may be a read error. This sequence joins TRBV7-7 and TRBJ1-1, with D possibly matching TRBD1 (5 bases). The CDR3 runs to 14 residues. The germline CDR1 and CDR2 sequences are SSHAT and FNYEAQ (reference sequence). The CDR3 DNA is TGTGCTAGCAGCGCAACAGGAGAGAACACTGAAGCTTTCTTT. This gives the protein CASSATGENTEAFF.

V gene TRBV9 combines with J gene TRBJ2-5; D gene ambiguous. The CDR3 length is 15 residues. Trimming removed 3 bases at V and 4 bases at J, with 16 bases between. Per the germline V gene, CDR1 is SGDLS and CDR2 is YYNGEE. CDR3 sequence reads: CASSEGAGQLETQYF. CDR3 bases: TGTGCCAGCAGCGAGGGTGCCGGTCAGTTAGAGACCCAGTACTTC.

This clonotype was counted once. V gene TRBV28 combines with J gene TRBJ2-3; D is possibly TRBD1 or TRBD2 (5 bases each). V was clipped by 6 bases and J by 0 bases, with 19 bases between them. The length of the CDR3 is 17 residues. In germline, CDR1 is MDHEN, CDR2 SYDVKM. The CDR3 DNA follows: TGTGCCAGCAGACGATGGGGAGCAGGGCCTAGCACAGATACGCAGTATTTT. Its protein is CASRRWGAGPSTDTQYF.

The V gene is TRBV2, the J gene TRBJ2-4, with TRBD2 identical over 9 bases. CDR3 length: 16 amino acids. Germline CDR1 reads SNHLY; CDR2 reads FYNNEI. J gave up 0 bases and V 4 bases, and 4 bases lay outside the gene matches. CDR3 in DNA: TGTGCCAGCAGTGTGACTAGCGGCCTAGCCAAAAACATTCAGTACTTC. This encodes CASSVTSGLAKNIQYF. Using reference TRBV2 and TRBJ2-4 for the parts outside the CDR3, the full variable domain is EPEVTQTPSHQVTQMGQEVILRCVPISNHLYFYWYRQILGQKVEFLVSFYNNEISEKSEIFDDQFSVERPDGSNFTLKIRSTKLEDSAMYFCASSVTSGLAKNIQYFGAGTRLSVL.

In this sample, this clonotype turned up once. The V gene is TRBV30, the J gene TRBJ2-2; D might be TRBD1 (6 bases). The CDR3 runs 12 residues. Germline V gene data show CDR1 as GTSNPN and CDR2 as SVGIG (reference sequence). The V end lost 5 bases, the J end lost 9 bases, and 13 bases lay between the germline ends. Here the CDR3 reads CAWGQTDRELFF. The CDR3 region has the DNA TGTGCCTGGGGACAGACTGACCGGGAGCTGTTTTTT.

The table lists this clonotype with a count of one. This chain links TRBV28 with TRBJ2-5; D not resolved. Trimming took 4 bases from V and 4 from J, leaving 10 bases between them. CDR1 and CDR2 (germline): MDHEN, SYDVKM. The CDR3 is 13 residues long. The CDR3 nucleotides read TGTGCCAGCAGTTCGACGGGCCCAGAGACCCAGTACTTC. It translates to CASSSTGPETQYF.

The rearrangement uses TRBV28 and TRBJ2-7; D is ambiguous. V lost 5 bases, J lost 2 bases, and 4 bases lay in between. Germline V gene data show CDR1 as MDHEN and CDR2 as SYDVKM. The CDR3 is 11 residues long. CDR3 nucleotides: TGTGCCAGCAGTGACACCTACGAGCAGTACTTC. Protein product: CASSDTYEQYF.